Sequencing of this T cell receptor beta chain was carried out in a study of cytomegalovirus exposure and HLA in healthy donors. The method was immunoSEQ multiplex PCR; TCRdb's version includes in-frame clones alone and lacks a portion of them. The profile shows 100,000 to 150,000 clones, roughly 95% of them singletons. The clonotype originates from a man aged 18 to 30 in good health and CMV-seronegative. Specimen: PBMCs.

The CDR3 DNA is TGCAGCGGCGTAAAGGGACTAGCGGGATTATCCTACAATGAGCAGTTCTTC. Translation: CSGVKGLAGLSYNEQFF. The chain has TRBV29-1 and TRBJ2-1; TRBD2 matches at 13 bases. Germline lookup yields CDR1 SQVTM and CDR2 ANQGSEA. This CDR3 has 17 residues. The ends lost 7 bases at V and 1 base at J; junction bases unmatched: 10.